This T cell receptor (beta chain) stems from a study of T cells in Graves' hyperthyroidism and ophthalmopathy. Study findings and constraints: Appearing also in blood were most of the thyroid clonotypes expanded above 0.001.

In this sample, this clonotype turned up many times. Its antigen is unidentified. Amplification of TCR beta CDR3 regions was performed using RNA transcripts as template. HTBI primers were used for first-round RT-PCR of the TCR CDR3. A single record per CDR3 protein comes from TCRdb applying MiXCR to the multiplex PCR reads. The repertoire consists of approximately 330,000 distinct CDR3 sequences, with 15% to 20% occurring once and the leading ten covering approximately 49%. The clonotype comes from a woman aged 45-65 years with Graves' hyperthyroidism. Material for sequencing was blood.

This chain's CDR3 is CASTFDGGPGANVLTF. Written as DNA, the CDR3 is TGTGCCAGCACTTTTGACGGGGGCCCCGGGGCCAACGTCCTGACTTTC. V gene TRBV2 combines with J gene TRBJ2-6, with D tentatively TRBD1 or TRBD2 (6 bases each). Trimming left V 7 bases short and J 4 bases short, with 17 bases between. Per germline, CDR1 SNHLY and CDR2 FYNNEI. CDR3 length equals 16 residues.